A single sample is the source of the 17 T cell receptor beta chains below, sequenced in a study of blood T cell repertoires in COVID-19. The repertoire was sequenced with immunoSEQ multiplex PCR; TCRdb's copy has only in-frame clones and lacks some. The table has tens of thousands of clones, 84% seen once. Sequenced input: peripheral blood. The receptors here all came from a man aged 50 to 60 with acute or convalescent COVID-19.

V gene TRBV6-4 combines with J gene TRBJ1-6, with D tentatively TRBD1 (6 bases). Trimming shortened V by 5 bases and J by 5 bases, and 13 bases separated the two germline ends. The CDR3 totals 15 residues. Germline V CDR1 and CDR2: MRHNA, SNTAGT. CDR3 amino acids: CASSWTARDNSPLHF. Written as DNA, the CDR3 is TGTGCCAGCAGTTGGACAGCCAGAGATAATTCACCCCTCCACTTT.

The chain couples TRBV27 to TRBJ2-3, with TRBD2 matching over 10 bases. V lost 3 bases and J lost 6; bases outside the gene matches: 6. CDR1 and CDR2 from the germline V gene are MNHEY and SMNVEV (reference sequence). The CDR3 spans 15 residues. CDR3 sequence reads: CASSFQRGGPDTQYF. CDR3 nucleotides: TGTGCCAGCAGTTTTCAGCGGGGGGGTCCCGATACGCAGTATTTT.

The chain joins TRBV18 to TRBJ1-1, with D uncertain. V lost 3 bases and J 1 base, leaving 6 bases between the germline ends. This CDR3 has 13 amino acids. The germline CDR1 and CDR2 sequences are KGHSH and LQKENI. CDR3 protein: CASSPPRNTEAFF. Written as DNA, the CDR3 is TGTGCCAGCTCACCGCCCAGGAACACTGAAGCTTTCTTT.

This clone was counted a few times. The rearrangement joins TRBV10-1 to TRBJ2-7; D not resolved. Trimming cost V 5 bases and J 4 bases, with 6 bases left between them. The CDR3 covers 11 residues. Germline V CDR1 and CDR2: WNHNN, SYGVQD (reference sequence). Written as DNA, the CDR3 is TGCGCCAGCAGTAATTCTTACGAGCAGTACTTC. It yields the protein CASSNSYEQYF.

The chain joins TRBV29-1 to TRBJ2-3; 15 bases agree with TRBD2. V was pared by 3 bases and J by 4 bases, with 11 bases of the junction left unmatched. CDR1 and CDR2 (germline): SQVTM, ANQGSEA. This CDR3 is built from 18 residues. The CDR3 nucleotides read TGCAGCGTTGAGGGGACTAGCGGGGGGAACCGAAACTCAGATACGCAGTATTTT. Amino acids: CSVEGTSGGNRNSDTQYF.

The chain is built from TRBV4-1 and TRBJ2-2, with 8 bases identical to TRBD2. The CDR3 length is 17 residues. From germline, CDR1 is MGHRA and CDR2 YSYEKL. J gave up 5 bases and V 1 base, and 9 bases lay outside the gene matches. CDR3 loop: CASSQVRGAGETGELFF. The CDR3 bases are TGCGCCAGCAGCCAAGTACGGGGAGCGGGAGAAACCGGGGAGCTGTTTTTT.

The chain links TRBV28 to TRBJ1-2, with 8 bases that match TRBD1. Losses at the gene ends were 4 bases for V and 4 bases for J; bases not matched to a gene: 11. The CDR3 is made up of 16 amino acids. Germline loops: CDR1 MDHEN, CDR2 SYDVKM. CDR3 nucleotides: TGTGCCAGCAGTTCATTCCCTCCGGACAGGGCCTATGGCTACACCTTC. Its translation is CASSSFPPDRAYGYTF.

CDR3 sequence (DNA): TGTGCCAGCAGTTTTTTTACTGACAGCGCTGAAGCTTTCTTT. Residues: CASSFFTDSAEAFF. The chain combines TRBV6-5 with TRBJ1-1; tentative D call: TRBD1 (5 bases). Trimming pared 4 bases from V and 6 bases from J, leaving 15 bases between. In germline, CDR1 is MNHEY, CDR2 SVGAGI. The CDR3 has 14 residues.

The chain is built from TRBV9 and TRBJ2-6; D unclear. Germline CDR1 SGDLS, CDR2 YYNGEE. V lost 4 bases and J lost 0, with 20 bases in between. The CDR3 sequence is 19 residues long. The DNA of the CDR3 is TGTGCCAGCAGCCTAGGGCCCAGCGCCGGAAACTCTGGGGCCAACGTCCTGACTTTC. This encodes CASSLGPSAGNSGANVLTF.

The table lists this clone with a count of one. V is TRBV20-1 and J is TRBJ1-2; D not resolved. Germline V gives CDR1 DFQATT, CDR2 SNEGSKA (reference sequence). This CDR3 contains 11 residues. The V end was cut by 4 bases, the J end by 5 bases, with 8 bases between. In DNA form, the CDR3 reads TGCAGTGCTACGAGGGAATATGGCTACACCTTC. Translation: CSATREYGYTF.

V is TRBV3-1 (or the pseudogene TRBV3-2) and J is TRBJ1-5; D remains unclear. Per the germline V gene, CDR1 is LGHDT and CDR2 is YNNKEL (reference sequence). Trimming left V 2 bases short and J 0 bases short, with 14 bases between. This CDR3 is built from 17 residues. The CDR3 protein is CASSQSGPVRSNQPQHF. CDR3 sequence (DNA): TGTGCCAGCAGCCAAAGTGGGCCGGTTCGTAGCAATCAGCCCCAGCATTTT.

V is TRBV29-1 and J is TRBJ2-5; no reliable D call. The CDR3 has 11 residues. The germline V and J ends were trimmed by 4 bases and 1 base, with 4 bases remaining between them. The germline V gene has CDR1 SQVTM and CDR2 ANQGSEA. The DNA for the CDR3 is TGCAGCGTTGGAGTCCAAGAGACCCAGTACTTC. Translating it yields CSVGVQETQYF.

The chain links TRBV30 to TRBJ2-7, with D perhaps TRBD1 (6 bases). There are 11 residues in the CDR3. V was clipped by 2 bases and J by 9 bases, with 11 bases between them. Germline CDR1 reads GTSNPN; CDR2 reads SVGIG (reference sequence). CDR3 residues: CAWSNRAAQYF. In DNA, the CDR3 is TGTGCCTGGAGTAACAGGGCCGCGCAGTACTTC.

The chain employs TRBV24-1 and TRBJ2-1; 14 bases are a match to TRBD2. This CDR3 comprises 18 residues. Germline CDR1 KGHDR, CDR2 SFDVKD. Germline trimming cut 4 bases from V and 6 bases from J; bases unmatched to any gene: 10. CDR3 region: CATSDHMGTSGSRNEQFF. The CDR3 DNA reads as TGTGCCACCAGTGACCACATGGGGACTAGCGGGAGCCGCAATGAGCAGTTCTTC.

The chain links TRBV24-1 to TRBJ1-5; weak D call: TRBD1 (5 bases). CDR3 length: 16 amino acids. CDR1 KGHDR and CDR2 SFDVKD come from the germline V gene. Trimming took 4 bases from V and 4 from J, leaving 16 bases between them. In nucleotides, the CDR3 is TGTGCCACCAGTGACCCCGGGACTGGAAGAAATCAGCCCCAGCATTTT. As protein: CATSDPGTGRNQPQHF.

This clone was seen more than once but under ten times. The V gene is TRBV7-6, the J gene TRBJ1-4, with D maybe TRBD1 (6 bases). CDR3 length: 18 amino acids. With 1 base removed from V and 6 bases from J, the gap between germline ends came to 21 bases. Looked up from germline, CDR1 is SGHVS and CDR2 is FNYEAQ. CDR3 amino acids: CASSLVGRGKGRDEKLFF. The CDR3 nucleotides read TGTGCCAGCAGCTTAGTTGGCAGGGGAAAGGGGAGAGATGAAAAACTGTTTTTT. The full variable domain, completed using reference TRBV7-6 and TRBJ1-4, is GAGVSQSPRYKVTKRGQDVALRCDPISGHVSLYWYRQALGQGPEFLTYFNYEAQQDKSGLPNDRFSAERPEGSISTLTIQRTEQRDSAMYRCASSLVGRGKGRDEKLFFGSGTQLSVL.

This clone has more than one count but fewer than ten. The chain combines TRBV10-3 with TRBJ1-2, with a weak D call TRBD1 (6 bases). V lost 7 bases, J lost 0 bases, and 12 bases lay in between. Germline lookup yields CDR1 ENHRY and CDR2 SYGVKD. This CDR3 spans 14 amino acids. CDR3 region: CAINKDRTNYGYTF. As DNA, the CDR3 is TGTGCCATCAATAAGGACAGAACTAACTATGGCTACACCTTC.